What follows describes a single T cell receptor (beta chain). The source of the sample is a study of patients and donors after allogeneic stem cell transplantation. One entry per CDR3 protein results from TCRdb running MiXCR on the RT-PCR reads. The repertoire holds some 880,000 distinct CDR3 sequences, with approximately 18% as singletons. This CDR3 contains 15 residues. Between the trimmed V and J ends, which lost 1 base and 4 bases, there was a span of 14 bases. Germline V gives CDR1 SEHNR, CDR2 FQNEAQ (reference sequence). The sequence was obtained from a human donor who was either an allogeneic HSCT recipient or a stem cell or donor lymphocyte infusion donor (not recorded which). It is not recorded whose cells these are; they may come from a transplant donor. Sequenced: blood, either unsorted or a sorted T cell fraction (not recorded which). The rearrangement joins TRBV7-9 to TRBJ2-7; a possible D gene is TRBD1 (5 bases). The CDR3 spells CASSLGGRVRYEQYF. Here the CDR3 DNA reads TGTGCCAGCAGCTTAGGGGGCCGGGTGCGGTACGAGCAGTACTTC.